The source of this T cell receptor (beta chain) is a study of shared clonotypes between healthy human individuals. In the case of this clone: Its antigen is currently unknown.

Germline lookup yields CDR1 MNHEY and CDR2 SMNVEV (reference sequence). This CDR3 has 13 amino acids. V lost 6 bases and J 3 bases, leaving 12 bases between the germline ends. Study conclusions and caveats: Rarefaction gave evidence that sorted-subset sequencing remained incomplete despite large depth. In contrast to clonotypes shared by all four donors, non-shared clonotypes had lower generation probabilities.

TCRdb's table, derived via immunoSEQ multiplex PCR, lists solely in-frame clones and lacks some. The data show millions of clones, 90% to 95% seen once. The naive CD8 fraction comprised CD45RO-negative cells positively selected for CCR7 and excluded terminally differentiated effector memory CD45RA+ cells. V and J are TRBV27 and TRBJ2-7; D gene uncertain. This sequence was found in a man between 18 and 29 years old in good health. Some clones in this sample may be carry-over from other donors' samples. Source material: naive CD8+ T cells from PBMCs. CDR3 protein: CASSLRKGYEQYF. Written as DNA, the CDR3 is TGTGCCAGCAGCCTACGAAAGGGCTACGAGCAGTACTTC.